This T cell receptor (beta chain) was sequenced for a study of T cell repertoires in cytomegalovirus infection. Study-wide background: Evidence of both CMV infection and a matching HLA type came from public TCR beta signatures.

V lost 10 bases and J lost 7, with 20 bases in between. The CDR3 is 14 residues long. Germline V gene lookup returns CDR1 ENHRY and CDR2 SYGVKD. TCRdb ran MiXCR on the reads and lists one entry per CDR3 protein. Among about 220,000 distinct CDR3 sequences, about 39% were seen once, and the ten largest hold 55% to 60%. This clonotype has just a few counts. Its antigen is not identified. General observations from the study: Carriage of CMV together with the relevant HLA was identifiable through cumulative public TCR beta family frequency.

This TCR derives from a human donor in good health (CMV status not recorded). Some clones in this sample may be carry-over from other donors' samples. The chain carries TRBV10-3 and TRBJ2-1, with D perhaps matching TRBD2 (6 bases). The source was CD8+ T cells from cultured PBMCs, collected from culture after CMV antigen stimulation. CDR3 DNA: TGTGCCACGGACCCCGGGCGGGAACTTAATGAGCAGTTCTTC. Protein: CATDPGRELNEQFF.